One TCR beta chain is described in this entry. This clone showed up just a few times. No cognate antigen has been identified for it. Nothing much larger sits one base from this clone, and base qualities are not available. Whole blood was collected in K2EDTA tubes by collaborating institutions according to the institutions' own protocols. Collaborator samples were shipped for TCRbeta analysis as frozen whole blood, isolated PBMCs, or DNA extracted from either sample type. The source of the sample is a study of blood T cell repertoires in COVID-19 (dated by TCRdb to about 2020). At the level of the whole study: The collaborator samples originated in the United States, Italy and Spain and spanned the acute and convalescent phases of COVID-19. The prospective study material was composed of cDNA or gDNA derived from T cells, B-cell-depleted T cells, or PBMCs. Deeply sampled blood TCRbeta repertoires from subjects exposed to, actively infected with, or recovered from COVID-19 were included in the dataset. The repertoires were released in a freely available public database meant as a resource for research on the immune response to SARS-CoV-2. The samples were drawn from the first 160 participants of the ongoing ImmuneRACE study and from 1,254 subjects provided by 6 global collaborators. The sample metadata nearly always contained a de-identified subject ID, COVID-19 status, age in years and sex. Where available, HLA class I and class II types were obtained from metadata supplied by the sample provider rather than from assay-based typing. Points the paper makes about the study in general: The quantity of clinical and demographic metadata differed by source and by participant and was supplied without curation.

The immunoSEQ Assay, a bias-controlled multiplex PCR, was used to amplify TCRbeta CDR3 regions from genomic DNA. The source study handled its data this way. Within the assay, amplification of reference gene primers was used to estimate how many nucleated cells each sample contained. To quantify the absolute abundance of each unique TCRbeta CDR3 rearrangement, sequence reads were collapsed and filtered. For each sample, productive Simpson clonality was calculated by taking the square root of Simpson's diversity index across productive rearrangements. This is the immuneACCESS table as TCRdb keeps it, with only in-frame sequences that have V and J called. A part of the clones is gone; compared with another copy, unresolved V genes explain less than half, and the rest is unexplained. Clonal size and the V and J genes are those of that table, whereas D and trimming came from the DNA. The sample profile shows about 200,000 clones; roughly nine tenths of them were found once. Of the sample, 0.75% to 0.95% falls within the top ten clones.

The material sequenced was peripheral blood. This TCR was recovered from a woman aged 70 to 79 with acute or convalescent COVID-19.

Here is the DNA: TGTGCCAGTCGAGACGGGAGGGCCGAGCAGTACTTC. Translated, it reads CASRDGRAEQYF. The chain is encoded by TRBV25-1 joined to TRBJ2-7, and 8 junctional nucleotides match TRBD2. The cysteine opens and the phenylalanine closes a CDR3 of 12 amino acids. Only the CDR3 part of the read is kept: 36 bases, read in frame from the first base. The germline V gene encodes CDR1 MGHDK and CDR2 SYGVNS. Clipping removes 9 bases from V and 6 bases from J, with 7 as the unmatched junction base count.